Below, 11 T cell receptor beta chains from the same sample are listed, as sequenced in a study of cytomegalovirus exposure and HLA in healthy donors. The protocol was immunoSEQ multiplex PCR, while the TCRdb copy is restricted to in-frame clones and leaves out a portion. This sample has approximately 200,000 clones, with around 83% found just once. Sequencing was carried out using PBMCs. These receptors were collected from a woman aged 25 to 39 in good health and CMV-seropositive.

The chain couples TRBV6-1 to TRBJ1-2; D not resolved. This CDR3 contains 11 residues. V lost 2 bases and J 8 bases, leaving 6 bases between the germline ends. Germline CDR1 reads MNHNS; CDR2 reads SASEGT. CDR3 DNA: TGTGCCAGCAGTGAATTCCAAGGCTACACCTTC. Translating it yields CASSEFQGYTF.

V and J are TRBV6-5 and TRBJ2-3, with 9 bases identical to TRBD1. The CDR3 loop spans 15 amino acids. Unmatched junction bases numbered 5, after V lost 5 bases and J lost 2 bases. The germline V gene encodes CDR1 MNHEY and CDR2 SVGAGI. The CDR3 here is CASSRRDRDTDTQYF. CDR3 sequence (DNA): TGTGCCAGCAGTCGCCGGGACAGGGACACAGATACGCAGTATTTT.

The CDR3 region has the DNA TGTGCCAGCAGCGTGGGGGCGGTGGGATACAATGAGCAGTTCTTC. Protein: CASSVGAVGYNEQFF. The chain is built from TRBV9 and TRBJ2-1; D perhaps matches TRBD1 (6 bases). V lost 2 bases and J 4 bases, leaving 13 bases between the germline ends. This CDR3 has 15 residues. Germline CDR1 and CDR2: SGDLS and YYNGEE.

The V and J genes are TRBV27 and TRBJ2-1; 9 bases align to TRBD2. Trimming took 4 bases from V and 8 from J; bases not matched to a gene: 6. CDR3 length: 14 amino acids. CDR1 and CDR2 from the germline V gene are MNHEY and SMNVEV (reference sequence). The CDR3 DNA reads as TGTGCCAGCAGTTATAGCGGGAGAGATTATGAGCAGTTCTTC. Protein: CASSYSGRDYEQFF.

This clone was found a few times. The V and J genes are TRBV4-1 and TRBJ2-3, with 11 bases identical to TRBD2. Germline CDR1 is MGHRA and CDR2 is YSYEKL. The CDR3 covers 15 residues. Trimming at V came to 4 bases and at J to 4 bases, leaving 4 bases not matched to a gene. This CDR3 is CASSLAGGPADTQYF. DNA for the CDR3: TGCGCCAGCAGCCTAGCGGGAGGGCCGGCAGATACGCAGTATTTT.

The V call is TRBV29-1, the J call TRBJ2-1; 11 bases align to TRBD1. Per germline, CDR1 SQVTM and CDR2 ANQGSEA. The junction had 6 bases not matched to a gene; V was cut back by 2 bases and J by 3 bases. This CDR3 has 16 amino acids. CDR3 loop: CSVETIGTGGYNEQFF. The CDR3 nucleotides are TGCAGCGTTGAAACTATTGGGACAGGGGGCTACAATGAGCAGTTCTTC.

The V call is TRBV6-1, the J call TRBJ2-7; a weak D match, TRBD2 (6 bases). Germline V CDR1 and CDR2: MNHNS, SASEGT. The V end was cut by 7 bases, the J end by 2 bases, with 9 bases between. This CDR3 spans 12 amino acids. The CDR3 region has the DNA TGTGCCAGCACTGGCGGGACCTACGAGCAGTACTTC. This sequence encodes CASTGGTYEQYF.

This chain links TRBV6-4 with TRBJ1-1, with a possible D match to TRBD1 (6 bases). Trimming left V 10 bases short and J 0 bases short, with 21 bases between. Germline assignment: CDR1 MRHNA and CDR2 SNTAGT. This CDR3 spans 16 amino acids. DNA for the CDR3: TGTGCCACCGCGCCCTCTTCAGGGGTGGTGAACACTGAAGCTTTCTTT. Translating gives CATAPSSGVVNTEAFF.

The V and J genes are TRBV30 and TRBJ1-5, with 9 nucleotides matching TRBD1. Germline assignment: CDR1 GTSNPN and CDR2 SVGIG (reference sequence). J was trimmed by 5 bases and V by 4 bases; bases with no gene match: 9. This CDR3 comprises 15 residues. Here the CDR3 DNA reads TGTGCCTGGACTAAACAGGGGGCGGATGATCAGCCCCAGCATTTT. It is translated as CAWTKQGADDQPQHF. Combining the CDR3 with reference TRBV30 and TRBJ1-5 gives the whole variable domain SQTIHQWPATLVQPVGSPLSLECTVEGTSNPNLYWYRQAAGRGLQLLFYSVGIGQISSEVPQNLSASRPQDRQFILSSKKLLLSDSGFYLCAWTKQGADDQPQHFGDGTRLSIL.

V gene TRBV28 combines with J gene TRBJ1-2, with TRBD1 matching over 7 bases. This CDR3 has 14 amino acids. Germline V gene lookup returns CDR1 MDHEN and CDR2 SYDVKM. Germline trimming cut 4 bases from V and 6 bases from J; bases unmatched to any gene: 8. CDR3: CASSSTGTVDGYTF. The CDR3 DNA reads TGTGCCAGCAGTTCAACCGGGACAGTAGATGGCTACACCTTC.

This clone was detected only once. CDR3 residues: CASSHGQDFTEAFF. Here the CDR3 DNA reads TGCGCCAGCAGCCACGGACAGGACTTCACTGAAGCTTTCTTT. J is TRBJ1-1 and V is TRBV5-1; 7 nucleotides match TRBD1. Germline V lookup: CDR1 SGHRS, CDR2 YFSETQ. The CDR3 loop spans 14 amino acids. The V gene end was trimmed by 4 bases and the J gene end by 4 bases; junction bases not matched to a gene: 7.